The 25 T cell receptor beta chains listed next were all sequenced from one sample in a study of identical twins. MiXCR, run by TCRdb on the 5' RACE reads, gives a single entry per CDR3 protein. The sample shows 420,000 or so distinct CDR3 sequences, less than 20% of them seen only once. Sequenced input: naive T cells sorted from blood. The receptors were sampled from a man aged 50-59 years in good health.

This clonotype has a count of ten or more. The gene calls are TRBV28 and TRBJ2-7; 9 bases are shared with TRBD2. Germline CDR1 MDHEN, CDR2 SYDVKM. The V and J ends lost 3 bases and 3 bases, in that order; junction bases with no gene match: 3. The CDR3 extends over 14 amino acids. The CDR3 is CASSFLAGDYEQYF. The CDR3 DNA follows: TGTGCCAGCAGTTTCTTAGCGGGAGACTACGAGCAGTACTTC.

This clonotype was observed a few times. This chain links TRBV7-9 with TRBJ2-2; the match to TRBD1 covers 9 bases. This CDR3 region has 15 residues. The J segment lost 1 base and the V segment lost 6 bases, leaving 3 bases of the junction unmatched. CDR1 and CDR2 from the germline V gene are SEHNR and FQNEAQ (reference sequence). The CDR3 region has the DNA TGTGCCAGCAGGAAGGACAGGGGGAACACCGGGGAGCTGTTTTTT. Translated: CASRKDRGNTGELFF.

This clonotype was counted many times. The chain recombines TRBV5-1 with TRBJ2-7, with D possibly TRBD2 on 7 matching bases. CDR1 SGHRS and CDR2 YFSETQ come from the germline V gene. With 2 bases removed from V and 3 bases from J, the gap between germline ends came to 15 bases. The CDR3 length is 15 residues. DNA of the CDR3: TGCGCCAGCAGCTTAAGTGGGGGGGCAAACTACGAGCAGTACTTC. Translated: CASSLSGGANYEQYF. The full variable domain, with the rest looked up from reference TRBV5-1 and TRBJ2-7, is KAGVTQTPRYLIKTRGQQVTLSCSPISGHRSVSWYQQTPGQGLQFLFEYFSETQRNKGNFPGRFSGRQFSNSRSEMNVSTLELGDSALYLCASSLSGGANYEQYFGPGTRLTVT.

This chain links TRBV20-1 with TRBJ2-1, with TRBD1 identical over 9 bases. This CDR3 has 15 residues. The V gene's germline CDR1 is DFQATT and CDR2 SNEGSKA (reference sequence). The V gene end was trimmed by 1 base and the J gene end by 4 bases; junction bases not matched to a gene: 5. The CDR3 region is CSARARDRAYNEQFF. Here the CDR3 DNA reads TGCAGTGCTAGAGCCCGGGACAGGGCATACAATGAGCAGTTCTTC.

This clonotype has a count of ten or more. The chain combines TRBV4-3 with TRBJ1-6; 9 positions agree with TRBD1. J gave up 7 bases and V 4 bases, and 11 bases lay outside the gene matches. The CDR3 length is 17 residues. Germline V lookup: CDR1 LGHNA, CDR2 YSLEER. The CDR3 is CASSLRGQGDVNSPLHF. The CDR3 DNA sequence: TGCGCCAGCAGCCTTAGGGGACAGGGAGATGTAAATTCACCCCTCCACTTT.

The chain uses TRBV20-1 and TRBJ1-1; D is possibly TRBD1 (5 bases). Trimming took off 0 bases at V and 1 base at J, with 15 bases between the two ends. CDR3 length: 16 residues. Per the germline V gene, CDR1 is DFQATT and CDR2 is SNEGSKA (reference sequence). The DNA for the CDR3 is TGCAGTGCTAGAGATGTGGGCAGGGCACCGAACACTGAAGCTTTCTTT. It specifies CSARDVGRAPNTEAFF.

The CDR3 DNA follows: TGTGCCAGCAGCTTGACACAGGGAGCAGCCTACGAGCAGTACTTC. Its protein product is CASSLTQGAAYEQYF. The chain recombines TRBV7-6 with TRBJ2-7, with a possible D match to TRBD1 (6 bases). The CDR3 is 15 amino acids. Germline V gene data show CDR1 as SGHVS and CDR2 as FNYEAQ. Trimming took off 3 bases at V and 2 bases at J, with 14 bases between the two ends.

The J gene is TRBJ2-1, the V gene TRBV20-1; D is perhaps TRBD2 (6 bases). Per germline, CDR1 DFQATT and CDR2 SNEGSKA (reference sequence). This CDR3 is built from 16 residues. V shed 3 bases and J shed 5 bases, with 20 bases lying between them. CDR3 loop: CSASPLGGALDNEQFF. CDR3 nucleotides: TGCAGTGCTAGTCCACTCGGAGGGGCGCTGGACAATGAGCAGTTCTTC.

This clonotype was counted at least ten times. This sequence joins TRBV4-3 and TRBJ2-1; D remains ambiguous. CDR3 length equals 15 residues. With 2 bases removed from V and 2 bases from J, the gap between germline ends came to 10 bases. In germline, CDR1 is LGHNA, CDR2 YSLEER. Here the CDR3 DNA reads TGCGCCAGCAGCCAAATCCTAGAAACCTACAATGAGCAGTTCTTC. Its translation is CASSQILETYNEQFF.

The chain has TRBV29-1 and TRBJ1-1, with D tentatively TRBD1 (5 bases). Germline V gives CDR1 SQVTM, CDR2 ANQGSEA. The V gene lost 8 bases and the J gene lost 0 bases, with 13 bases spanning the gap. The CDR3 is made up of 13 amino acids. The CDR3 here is CSPTLGLNTEAFF. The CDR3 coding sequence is TGCAGCCCTACACTGGGACTGAACACTGAAGCTTTCTTT.

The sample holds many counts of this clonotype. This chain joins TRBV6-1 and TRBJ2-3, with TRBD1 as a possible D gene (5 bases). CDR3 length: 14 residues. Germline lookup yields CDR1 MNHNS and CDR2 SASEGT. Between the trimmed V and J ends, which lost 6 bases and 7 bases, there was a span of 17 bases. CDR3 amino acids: CASSLTAVGNTQYF. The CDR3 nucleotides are TGTGCCAGCAGCCTGACAGCTGTGGGGAATACGCAGTATTTT.

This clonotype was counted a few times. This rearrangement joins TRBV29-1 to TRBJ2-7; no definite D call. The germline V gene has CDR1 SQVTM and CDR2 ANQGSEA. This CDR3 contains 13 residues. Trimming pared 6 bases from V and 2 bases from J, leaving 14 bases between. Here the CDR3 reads CSVKPDGAYEQYF. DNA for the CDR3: TGCAGCGTGAAACCGGACGGAGCCTACGAGCAGTACTTC.

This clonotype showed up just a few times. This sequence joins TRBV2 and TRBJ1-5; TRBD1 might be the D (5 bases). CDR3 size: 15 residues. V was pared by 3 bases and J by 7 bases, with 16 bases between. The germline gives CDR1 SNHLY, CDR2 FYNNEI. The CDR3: CASSDLGVGRQPQHF. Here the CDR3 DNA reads TGTGCCAGCAGTGATTTGGGGGTCGGTCGACAGCCCCAGCATTTT.

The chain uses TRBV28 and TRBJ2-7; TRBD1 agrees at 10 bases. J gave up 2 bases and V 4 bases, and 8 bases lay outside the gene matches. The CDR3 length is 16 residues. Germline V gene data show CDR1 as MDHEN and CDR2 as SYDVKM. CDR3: CASSSVGTGAPYEQYF. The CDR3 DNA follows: TGTGCCAGCAGTTCCGTCGGGACAGGGGCCCCCTACGAGCAGTACTTC.

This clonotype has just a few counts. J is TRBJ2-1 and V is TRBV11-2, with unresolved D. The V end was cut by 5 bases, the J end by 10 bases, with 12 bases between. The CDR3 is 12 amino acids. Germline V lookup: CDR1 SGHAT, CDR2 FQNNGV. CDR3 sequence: CASSKTAREQFF. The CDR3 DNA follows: TGTGCCAGCAGCAAAACAGCAAGGGAGCAGTTCTTC.

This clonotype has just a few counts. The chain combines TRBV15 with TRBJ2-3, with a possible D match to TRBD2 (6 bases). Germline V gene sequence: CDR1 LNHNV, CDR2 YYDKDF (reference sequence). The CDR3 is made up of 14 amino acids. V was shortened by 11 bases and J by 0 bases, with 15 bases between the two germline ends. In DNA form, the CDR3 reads TGTGCCTCCTACTCCGGGACTAGCACAGATACGCAGTATTTT. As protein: CASYSGTSTDTQYF.

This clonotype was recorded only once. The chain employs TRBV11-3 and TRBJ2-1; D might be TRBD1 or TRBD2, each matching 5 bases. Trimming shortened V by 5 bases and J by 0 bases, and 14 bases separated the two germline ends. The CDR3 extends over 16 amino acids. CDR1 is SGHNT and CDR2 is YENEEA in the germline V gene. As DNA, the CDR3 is TGTGCCAGCAGCACCACCGGGACGAGCTCCTACAATGAGCAGTTCTTC. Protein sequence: CASSTTGTSSYNEQFF.

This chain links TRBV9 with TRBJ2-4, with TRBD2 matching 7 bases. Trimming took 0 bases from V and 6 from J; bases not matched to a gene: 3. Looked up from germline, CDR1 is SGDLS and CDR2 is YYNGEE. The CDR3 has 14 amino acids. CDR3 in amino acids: CASSVAGGGNIQYF. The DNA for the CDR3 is TGTGCCAGCAGCGTAGCGGGAGGTGGAAACATTCAGTACTTC.

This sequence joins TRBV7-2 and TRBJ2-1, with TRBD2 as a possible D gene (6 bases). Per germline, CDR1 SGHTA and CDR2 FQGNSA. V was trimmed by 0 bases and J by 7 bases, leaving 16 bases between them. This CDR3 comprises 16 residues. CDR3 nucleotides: TGTGCCAGCAGCTTAGCGCCCTGGAGGGCCAATAATGAGCAGTTCTTC. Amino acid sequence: CASSLAPWRANNEQFF.

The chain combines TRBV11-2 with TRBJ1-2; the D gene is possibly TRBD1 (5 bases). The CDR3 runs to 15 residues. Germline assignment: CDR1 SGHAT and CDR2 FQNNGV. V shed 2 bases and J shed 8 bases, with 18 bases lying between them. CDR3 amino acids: CASSLSRDGFGGYTF. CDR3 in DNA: TGTGCCAGCAGCTTAAGTAGGGACGGCTTCGGGGGCTACACCTTC.

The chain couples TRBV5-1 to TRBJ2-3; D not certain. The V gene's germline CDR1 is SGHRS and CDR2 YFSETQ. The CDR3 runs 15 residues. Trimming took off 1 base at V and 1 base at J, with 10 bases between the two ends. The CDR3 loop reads CASSLSVRGTDTQYF. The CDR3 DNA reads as TGCGCCAGCAGCTTGTCGGTTAGGGGCACAGATACGCAGTATTTT.

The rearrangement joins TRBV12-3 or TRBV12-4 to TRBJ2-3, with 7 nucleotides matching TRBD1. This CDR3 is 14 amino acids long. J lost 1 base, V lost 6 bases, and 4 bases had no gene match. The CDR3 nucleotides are TGTGCCAGCAGCACAGGGGACGGCACAGATACGCAGTATTTT. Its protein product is CASSTGDGTDTQYF.

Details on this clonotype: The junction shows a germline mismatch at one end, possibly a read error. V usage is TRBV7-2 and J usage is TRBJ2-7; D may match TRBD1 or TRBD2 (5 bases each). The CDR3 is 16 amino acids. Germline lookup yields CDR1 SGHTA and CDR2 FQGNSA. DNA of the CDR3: TGTGCCAGCAGCCGATTGGGGACGGACGAATACTCCGAGCAGTCCTTC. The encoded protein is CASSRLGTDEYSEQSF.

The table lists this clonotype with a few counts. Here the CDR3 DNA reads TGTGCCAGCAGCCCTAGACGGACTAGCGGGGCCGACAATGAGCAGTTCTTC. Its protein product is CASSPRRTSGADNEQFF. The rearrangement joins TRBV7-3 to TRBJ2-1; 12 bases fit TRBD2. The V segment lost 5 bases and the J segment 5 bases; nucleotides outside the gene matches: 10. Germline CDR1 is SGHTA and CDR2 is FQGTGA. The CDR3 runs to 17 residues.

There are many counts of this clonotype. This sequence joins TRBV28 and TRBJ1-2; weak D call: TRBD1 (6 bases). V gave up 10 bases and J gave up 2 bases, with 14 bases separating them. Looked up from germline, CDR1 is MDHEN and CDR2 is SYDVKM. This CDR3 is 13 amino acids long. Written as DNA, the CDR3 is TGTGCCACTCGGACAGACCTGAACTATGGCTACACCTTC. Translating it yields CATRTDLNYGYTF.